This TCR beta chain was profiled in a study of CD8 T cells in Susac syndrome. In the case of this clonotype: Its target is not known.

In germline, CDR1 is SGHAT, CDR2 FQDESV (reference sequence). The CDR3 loop spans 14 amino acids. The V end was cut by 1 base, the J end by 4 bases, with 8 bases between. Random hexamers were used to reverse transcribe an amount of about 0.5 to 1 ug RNA. TCRdb called the immunoSEQ multiplex PCR reads again in MiXCR, with one record for every CDR3 protein. The sample consists of 200,000 to 250,000 distinct CDR3 sequences, 85% to 95% of them appearing once. Peripheral blood CD8+ and CD4+ T cells were profiled by TCR beta sequencing. Study-wide results and caveats: By the study's own acknowledgment, its TCR sequencing and HLA analysis included relatively few individuals.

The clonotype originates from a human donor with multiple sclerosis. The chain carries TRBV11-1 and TRBJ2-1; the D gene is possibly TRBD2 (6 bases). Sequencing input: CD4+ T cells from PBMCs. The CDR3 region has the DNA TGTGCCAGCAGCTTAGACGGGGGATACAATGAGCAGTTCTTC. Translation gives CASSLDGGYNEQFF. The variable domain in full, with the rest retrieved from reference TRBV11-1 and TRBJ2-1, is EAEVAQSPRYKITEKSQAVAFWCDPISGHATLYWYRQILGQGPELLVQFQDESVVDDSQLPKDRFSAERLKGVDSTLKIQPAELGDSAMYLCASSLDGGYNEQFFGPGTRLTVL.